The present entry profiles one T cell receptor (beta chain) with its context. Antigen: not known. The junction shows a germline mismatch at one end, possibly a read error. The data were obtained in a study of T cell responses to AZD1222 COVID-19 vaccine. TCRdb keeps only in-frame clones here, not all; method: immunoSEQ multiplex PCR. The sample records some 150,000 clones, about 93% being singletons. Whole-study results and caveats: Reports say nearly half of spike-specific TCRs go after unmutated variant regions. Repertoires were sampled only after the peak T cell response.

The CDR3 runs to 15 residues. The V gene's germline CDR1 is LNHDA and CDR2 SQIVND (reference sequence). The receptor's source is an adult in good health. The sample here was peripheral blood, taken on day 0 of AZD1222 vaccination. The V and J genes are TRBV19 and TRBJ2-4, with 7 bases fitting TRBD1. CDR3 sequence (DNA): TGTGCCAGTAGTGTAGACAGGGCAGCCAAAAACATTCAGTACTTC. Protein product: CASSVDRAAKNIQYF.